Below are 16 T cell receptor beta chains sequenced from a single sample in a study of blood T cells in healthy people across ages. A J-beta primer mix and a sample-barcoded 5' primer were used in a second PCR of roughly 7 to 12 cycles. TCRdb reprocessed the 5' RACE reads via MiXCR and lists one record per CDR3 protein. The repertoire holds about 1.6 million distinct CDR3 sequences, approximately 32% seen once, with over 9% in the top ten. The sample comprised blood. The receptors stem from a woman aged 25 to 45 in good health.

This clonotype was seen ten or more times. The chain recombines TRBV27 with TRBJ2-6; D gene ambiguous. V was clipped by 6 bases and J by 3 bases, with 6 bases between them. This CDR3 has 13 amino acids. Germline V gives CDR1 MNHEY, CDR2 SMNVEV (reference sequence). CDR3 residues: CASSFLGANVLTF. CDR3 sequence (DNA): TGTGCCAGCAGCTTTCTTGGGGCCAACGTCCTGACTTTC.

CDR3 protein: CSAGSDFSSSYNEQYF. In DNA form, the CDR3 reads TGCAGTGCTGGAAGCGACTTCTCTAGCTCCTACAATGAGCAGTACTTC. The gene calls are TRBV20-1 and TRBJ2-1; possible D gene TRBD2, 5 bases. The J call may be mistaken, given a closer DNA end match to TRBJ2-7. The CDR3 has 16 residues. Per germline, CDR1 DFQATT and CDR2 SNEGSKA (reference sequence).

The table lists this clonotype with many counts. V and J are TRBV15 and TRBJ2-7; maybe TRBD1 (8 bases). The V gene's germline CDR1 is LNHNV and CDR2 YYDKDF (reference sequence). Deletions cut 0 bases from V and 1 base from J, with 13 bases between. The CDR3 contains 16 residues. The CDR3 spells CATSRDHRGGSYEQYF. CDR3 in DNA: TGTGCCACCAGCAGAGATCACAGGGGGGGATCCTACGAGCAGTACTTC.

V and J are TRBV5-1 and TRBJ2-3, with TRBD2 matching over 7 bases. The CDR3 sequence is 14 residues long. Germline CDR1 is SGHRS and CDR2 is YFSETQ. The J segment lost 1 base and the V segment lost 6 bases, leaving 5 bases of the junction unmatched. Here the CDR3 reads CASNSGGRTDTQYF. CDR3 sequence (DNA): TGCGCCAGCAATTCGGGGGGTCGCACAGATACGCAGTATTTT.

This clonotype appeared many times. This chain connects TRBV11-2 to TRBJ2-7; the D is unclear. This CDR3 is 14 amino acids long. CDR1 and CDR2 from the germline V gene are SGHAT and FQNNGV. Trimming left V 3 bases short and J 3 bases short, with 12 bases between. CDR3 residues: CASSFSLMSYEQYF. For the CDR3, the DNA is TGTGCCAGCAGCTTTTCATTGATGAGCTACGAGCAGTACTTC.

This clonotype was observed a few times. As DNA, the CDR3 is TGTGCCAGCAGTTTAGGAGGTGCGTTGACAGGGAGCCTCGCCGAGCAGTACTTC. It encodes CASSLGGALTGSLAEQYF. The chain links TRBV12-3 or TRBV12-4 to TRBJ2-5; 7 bases map to TRBD1. Judging by the DNA end, TRBJ2-7 fits better; the J call may be wrong. The length of the CDR3 is 18 residues.

The V and J genes are TRBV10-3 and TRBJ1-1; a weak D match, TRBD1 (5 bases). Germline V lookup: CDR1 ENHRY, CDR2 SYGVKD. V gave up 8 bases and J gave up 11 bases, with 24 bases separating them. The CDR3 extends over 14 amino acids. CDR3 bases: TGTGCCATCGTCAGCGGCCTCCGGGAGGGACTCGCTTTCTTT. Translated: CAIVSGLREGLAFF.

The chain has TRBV2 and TRBJ1-5, with D possibly TRBD1 on 5 matching bases. Trimming removed 4 bases from V and 3 bases from J, with 7 bases in between. Germline CDR1 and CDR2: SNHLY and FYNNEI. The CDR3 runs to 13 residues. Here the CDR3 reads CASSGQHNQPQHF. CDR3 nucleotide sequence: TGTGCCAGCAGTGGACAGCACAATCAGCCCCAGCATTTT.

Notes on this clonotype: A read error may produce the germline difference seen at one junction end. The CDR3: CSARDHNTGERFF. DNA of the CDR3: TGCAGTGCTAGAGATCATAACACCGGGGAGCGGTTTTTT. The rearrangement links TRBV20-1 to TRBJ2-2; a weak D match, TRBD2 (5 bases). The length of the CDR3 is 13 residues. Germline assignment: CDR1 DFQATT and CDR2 SNEGSKA (reference sequence).

The V call is TRBV2, the J call TRBJ1-2; D may be TRBD1 (5 bases). Germline V CDR1 and CDR2: SNHLY, FYNNEI. Trimming stripped 6 bases from V and 2 bases from J, with 13 bases between. The CDR3 covers 14 residues. The CDR3 region is CASSTVDSNYGYTF. The CDR3 nucleotides are TGTGCCAGCAGCACGGTTGACAGCAACTATGGCTACACCTTC.

This clonotype was seen a handful of times. The rearrangement joins TRBV10-3 to TRBJ2-2; TRBD1 aligns across 7 bases. There are 12 residues in the CDR3. V dropped 10 bases and J dropped 3; count of bases not matched to a gene: 2. Germline V lookup: CDR1 ENHRY, CDR2 SYGVKD. In DNA, the CDR3 is TGTGCCACCACAGGGGACACCGGGGAGCTGTTTTTT. This encodes CATTGDTGELFF.

This clonotype has more than one count but fewer than ten. One end of the junction varies from germline; a read error may be responsible. DNA for the CDR3: TGTACCAGCAGCTACGGCACAGGGTACACCAACGAGCAGTACTTC. This translates into CTSSYGTGYTNEQYF. The chain joins TRBV7-9 to TRBJ2-7, with D tentatively TRBD1 (6 bases). Per the germline V gene, CDR1 is SEHNR and CDR2 is FQNEAQ (reference sequence). This CDR3 is built from 15 residues. The variable domain in full, completed from reference TRBV7-9 and TRBJ2-7, reads DTGVSQNPRHKITKRGQNVTFRCDPISEHNRLYWYRQTLGQGPEFLTYFQNEAQLEKSRLLSDRFSAERPKGSFSTLEIQRTEQGDSAMYLCTSSYGTGYTNEQYFGPGTRLTVT.

This clonotype came up many times. The rearrangement links TRBV29-1 to TRBJ2-3, with 9 bases aligning to TRBD1. V shed 4 bases and J 2 bases; nucleotides not matched to a gene: 7. This CDR3 is built from 15 residues. Germline V gene lookup returns CDR1 SQVTM and CDR2 ANQGSEA. The DNA of the CDR3 is TGCAGCGTTGGGCCAGGGGACAGGGCCACAGATACGCAGTATTTT. It yields the protein CSVGPGDRATDTQYF.

The chain is built from TRBV18 and TRBJ2-4, with D perhaps matching TRBD1 (6 bases). CDR3 length: 15 residues. CDR1 is KGHSH and CDR2 is LQKENI in the germline V gene. V lost 3 bases and J lost 0, with 9 bases in between. The DNA for the CDR3 is TGTGCCAGCTCACCGGGACATCTAGCCAAAAACATTCAGTACTTC. Amino acids: CASSPGHLAKNIQYF. Complete variable domain (other parts from reference TRBV18 and TRBJ2-4): NAGVMQNPRHLVRRRGQEARLRCSPMKGHSHVYWYRQLPEEGLKFMVYLQKENIIDESGMPKERFSAEFPKEGPSILRIQQVVRGDSAAYFCASSPGHLAKNIQYFGAGTRLSVL.

V usage is TRBV29-1 and J usage is TRBJ1-2; possible D gene TRBD1, 5 bases. Germline assignment: CDR1 SQVTM and CDR2 ANQGSEA. This CDR3 comprises 13 residues. Trimming pared 5 bases from V and 7 bases from J, leaving 17 bases between. This CDR3 is CSVQGSWACGYTF. CDR3 coding DNA: TGCAGCGTTCAGGGTTCATGGGCATGTGGCTACACCTTC.

This clonotype turned up a few times. J is TRBJ2-1 and V is TRBV7-3, with 8 bases lining up with TRBD2. Per germline, CDR1 SGHTA and CDR2 FQGTGA. The J segment lost 2 bases and the V segment lost 1 base, leaving 1 base of the junction unmatched. The CDR3 extends over 15 amino acids. Here the CDR3 DNA reads TGTGCCAGCAGCTTAATTAGCGGGGCCTACAATGAGCAGTTCTTC. Its protein product is CASSLISGAYNEQFF.